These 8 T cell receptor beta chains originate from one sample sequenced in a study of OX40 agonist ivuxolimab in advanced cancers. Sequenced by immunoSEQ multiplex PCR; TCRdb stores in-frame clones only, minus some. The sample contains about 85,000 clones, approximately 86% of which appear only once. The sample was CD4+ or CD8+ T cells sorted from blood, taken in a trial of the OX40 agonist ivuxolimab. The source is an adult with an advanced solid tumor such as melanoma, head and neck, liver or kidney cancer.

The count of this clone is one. The DNA of the CDR3 is TGTGCCAGCAGGGGACAGTTCTACGAGCAGTACTTC. Its protein is CASRGQFYEQYF. V gene TRBV2 combines with J gene TRBJ2-7; 7 bases are a match to TRBD1. The CDR3 extends over 12 amino acids. Germline V gene sequence: CDR1 SNHLY, CDR2 FYNNEI. Trimming took 6 bases from V and 3 from J; bases not matched to a gene: 2.

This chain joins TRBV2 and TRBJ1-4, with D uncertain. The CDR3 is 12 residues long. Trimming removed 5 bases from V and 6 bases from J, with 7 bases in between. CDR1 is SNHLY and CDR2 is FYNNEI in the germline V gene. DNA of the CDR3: TGTGCCAGCAGTCGAATCGATGAAAAACTGTTTTTT. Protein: CASSRIDEKLFF.

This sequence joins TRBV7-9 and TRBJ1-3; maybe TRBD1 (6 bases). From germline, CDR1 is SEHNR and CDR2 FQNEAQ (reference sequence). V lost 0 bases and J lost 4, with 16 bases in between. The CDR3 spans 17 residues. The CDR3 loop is CASSLARAGALGNTIYF. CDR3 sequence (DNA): TGTGCCAGCAGCTTAGCAAGGGCGGGGGCGCTCGGAAACACCATATATTTT. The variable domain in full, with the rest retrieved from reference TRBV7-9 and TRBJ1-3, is DTGVSQNPRHKITKRGQNVTFRCDPISEHNRLYWYRQTLGQGPEFLTYFQNEAQLEKSRLLSDRFSAERPKGSFSTLEIQRTEQGDSAMYLCASSLARAGALGNTIYFGEGSWLTVV.

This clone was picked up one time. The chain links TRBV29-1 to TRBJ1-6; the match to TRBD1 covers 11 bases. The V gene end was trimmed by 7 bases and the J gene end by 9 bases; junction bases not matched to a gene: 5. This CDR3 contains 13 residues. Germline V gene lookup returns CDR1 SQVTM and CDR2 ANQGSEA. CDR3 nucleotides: TGCAGCGCAAAGGGGACAGGGGGTTCACCCCTCCACTTT. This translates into CSAKGTGGSPLHF. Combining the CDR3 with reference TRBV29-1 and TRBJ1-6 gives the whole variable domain SAVISQKPSRDICQRGTSLTIQCQVDSQVTMMFWYRQQPGQSLTLIATANQGSEATYESGFVIDKFPISRPNLTFSTLTVSNMSPEDSSIYLCSAKGTGGSPLHFGNGTRLTVT.

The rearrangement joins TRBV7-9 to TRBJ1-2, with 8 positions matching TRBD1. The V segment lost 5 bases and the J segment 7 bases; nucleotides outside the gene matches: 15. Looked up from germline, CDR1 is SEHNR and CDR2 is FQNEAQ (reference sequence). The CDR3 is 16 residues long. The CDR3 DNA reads TGTGCCAGCAGCCTGGACAGGGACTTTTCAGCGGGTGGCTACACCTTC. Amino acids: CASSLDRDFSAGGYTF.

The CDR3 nucleotides read TGTGCCAGCAGCTGGACCTGGGCTAATGAAAAACTGTTTTTT. It yields the protein CASSWTWANEKLFF. The chain recombines TRBV16 with TRBJ1-4; D is unresolved. Per germline, CDR1 KGHSY and CDR2 FQNENV. The V end was cut by 5 bases, the J end by 3 bases, with 10 bases between. CDR3 length: 14 residues.

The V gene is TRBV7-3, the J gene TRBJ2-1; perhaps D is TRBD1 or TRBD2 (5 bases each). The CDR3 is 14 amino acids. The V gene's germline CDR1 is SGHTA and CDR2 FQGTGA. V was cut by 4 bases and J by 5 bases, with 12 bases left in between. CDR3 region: CASSSPGRNNEQFF. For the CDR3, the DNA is TGTGCCAGCAGCTCTCCGGGACGGAACAATGAGCAGTTCTTC. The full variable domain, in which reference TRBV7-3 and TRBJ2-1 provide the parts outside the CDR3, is GAGVSQTPSNKVTEKGKYVELRCDPISGHTALYWYRQSLGQGPEFLIYFQGTGAADDSGLPNDRFFAVRPEGSVSTLKIQRTERGDSAVYLCASSSPGRNNEQFFGPGTRLTVL.

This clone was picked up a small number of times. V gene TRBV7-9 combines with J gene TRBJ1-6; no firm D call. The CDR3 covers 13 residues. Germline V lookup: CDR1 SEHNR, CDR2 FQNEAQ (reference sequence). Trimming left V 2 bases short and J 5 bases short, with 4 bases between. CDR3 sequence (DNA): TGTGCCAGCAGCTTAACCGATAATTCACCCCTCCACTTT. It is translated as CASSLTDNSPLHF. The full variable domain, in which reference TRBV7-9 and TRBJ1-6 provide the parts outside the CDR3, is DTGVSQNPRHKITKRGQNVTFRCDPISEHNRLYWYRQTLGQGPEFLTYFQNEAQLEKSRLLSDRFSAERPKGSFSTLEIQRTEQGDSAMYLCASSLTDNSPLHFGNGTRLTVT.